The T cell receptor (beta chain) under discussion was sequenced for a study of blood T cells in healthy people across ages. Germline V gene sequence: CDR1 SGHRS, CDR2 YFSETQ. CDR3 length equals 16 residues. The V gene end was trimmed by 0 bases and the J gene end by 0 bases; junction bases not matched to a gene: 5. Every sample gave at least 5.5 micrograms of total RNA when it was extracted. PCR was performed a second time for about 7 to 11 cycles using a sample-barcoded 5' primer and a J-beta primer mix. MiXCR, run by TCRdb on the 5' RACE reads, gives a single entry per CDR3 protein. Of roughly 730,000 distinct CDR3 sequences listed, roughly three fifths are singletons.

This sequence originates from a man aged 35 to 55 in good health. The J gene is TRBJ2-7, the V gene TRBV5-1; TRBD1 aligns across 8 bases. Specimen: blood. The CDR3 nucleotides are TGCGCCAGCAGCTTGGGACAGGGGTCCTTCTCCTACGAGCAGTACTTC. Its protein is CASSLGQGSFSYEQYF.